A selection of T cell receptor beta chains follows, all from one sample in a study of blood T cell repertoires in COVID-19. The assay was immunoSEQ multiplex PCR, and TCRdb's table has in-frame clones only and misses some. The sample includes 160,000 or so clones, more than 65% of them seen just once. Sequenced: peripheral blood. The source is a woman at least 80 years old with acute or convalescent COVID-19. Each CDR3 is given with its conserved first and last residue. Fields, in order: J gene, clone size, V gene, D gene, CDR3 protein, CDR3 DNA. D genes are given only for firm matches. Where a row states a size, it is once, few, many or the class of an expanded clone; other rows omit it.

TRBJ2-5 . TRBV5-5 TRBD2 CASSLALAATQETQYF TGTGCCAGCAGCCTGGCACTAGCGGCCACCCAAGAGACCCAGTACTTC
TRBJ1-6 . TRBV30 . CAWSGFGSPLHF TGTGCCTGGAGTGGTTTCGGGTCACCCCTCCACTTT
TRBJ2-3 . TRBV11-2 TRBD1 CASSLGTASSTDTQYF TGTGCCAGCAGCTTGGGGACAGCCTCTAGCACAGATACGCAGTATTTT
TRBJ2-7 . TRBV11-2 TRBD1 CASTPMLRQGKNEQYF TGTGCCAGCACCCCAATGCTAAGACAGGGAAAAAACGAGCAGTACTTC
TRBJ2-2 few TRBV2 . CASSTRGTGELFF TGTGCCAGCAGTACCCGGGGGACGGGGGAGCTGTTTTTT
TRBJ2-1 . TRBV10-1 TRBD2 CASSESNGRATGEQFF TGCGCCAGCAGTGAGTCAAACGGGAGGGCCACCGGTGAGCAGTTCTTC
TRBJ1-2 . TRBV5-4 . CASSRSQEGNYGYTF TGTGCCAGCAGCCGAAGCCAGGAAGGAAACTATGGCTACACCTTC
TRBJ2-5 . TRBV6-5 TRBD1 CASQLIPGTGQGQYF TGTGCCAGCCAACTCATACCCGGGACAGGTCAGGGCCAGTACTTC
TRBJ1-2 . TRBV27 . CASSGSGQGNYGYTF TGTGCCAGCAGTGGCTCCGGGCAGGGGAACTATGGCTACACCTTC
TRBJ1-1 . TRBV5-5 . CASSLGIGRTTEAFF TGTGCCAGCAGCTTGGGGATTGGGAGGACCACTGAAGCTTTCTTT
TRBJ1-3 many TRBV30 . CAWSVSMGPSSGNTIYF TGTGCCTGGAGTGTATCGATGGGGCCTAGCTCTGGAAACACCATATATTTT
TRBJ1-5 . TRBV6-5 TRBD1 CASSPTGDQPQHF TGTGCCAGCAGCCCGACAGGGGATCAGCCCCAGCATTTT
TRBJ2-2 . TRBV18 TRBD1 CASSTPGQGNTGELFF TGTGCCAGCTCAACGCCGGGACAGGGAAACACCGGGGAGCTGTTTTTT
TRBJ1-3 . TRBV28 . CASKQSSGNTIYF TGTGCCAGCAAACAGAGCTCTGGAAACACCATATATTTT
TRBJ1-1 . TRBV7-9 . CASRLDGPGAAMNTEAFF TGTGCCAGCAGGTTAGACGGGCCAGGGGCCGCAATGAACACTGAAGCTTTCTTT
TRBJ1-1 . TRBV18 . CASSNLPDSGAFF TGTGCCAGCTCTAACCTTCCGGACAGTGGGGCTTTCTTT
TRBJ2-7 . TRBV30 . CAWSVWGVSPTYEQYF TGTGCCTGGAGTGTCTGGGGAGTTTCGCCCACCTACGAGCAGTACTTC
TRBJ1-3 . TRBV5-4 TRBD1 CASSPGGLGNTIYF TGTGCCAGCAGCCCAGGGGGCCTTGGAAACACCATATATTTT
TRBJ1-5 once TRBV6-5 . CASSYSTPGKPQHF TGTGCCAGCAGTTACTCGACCCCGGGGAAGCCCCAGCATTTT
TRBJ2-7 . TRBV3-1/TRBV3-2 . CASSQEGRVEYEQYF TGTGCCAGCAGCCAAGAAGGCAGGGTCGAGTACGAGCAGTACTTC
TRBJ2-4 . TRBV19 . CASSIDRVGAGAKNIQYF TGTGCCAGTAGTATAGATCGGGTGGGGGCAGGGGCCAAAAACATTCAGTACTTC
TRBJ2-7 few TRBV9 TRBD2 CASSVGASASGSYEQYF TGTGCCAGCAGCGTAGGGGCCTCGGCTAGCGGGAGCTACGAGCAGTACTTC
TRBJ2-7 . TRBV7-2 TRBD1 CASSQRTGSTYEQYF TGTGCCAGCAGCCAACGGACAGGCTCCACCTACGAGCAGTACTTC
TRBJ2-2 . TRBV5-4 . CASSPQVGGTGELFF TGTGCCAGCAGCCCCCAGGTGGGAGGCACCGGGGAGCTGTTTTTT
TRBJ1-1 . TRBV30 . CAWSRTGITEAFF TGTGCCTGGAGCAGAACAGGGATTACTGAAGCTTTCTTT
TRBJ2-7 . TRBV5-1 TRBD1 CASSFTGGINEQYF TGCGCCAGCAGCTTTACAGGGGGCATCAACGAGCAGTACTTC
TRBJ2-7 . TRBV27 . CATSSRGYEQYF TGTGCCACCTCCTCCAGGGGATACGAGCAGTACTTC
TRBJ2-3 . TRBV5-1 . CASSLYNTDTQYF TGCGCCAGCAGCTTGTACAACACAGATACGCAGTATTTT
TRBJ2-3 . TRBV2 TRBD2 CASRDGLAEDTDTQYF TGTGCCAGCAGAGACGGACTAGCGGAGGACACAGATACGCAGTATTTT